This TCR beta chain was documented in a study of CD8+CD57+ T cells in acquired aplastic anemia. Profiling that covered TCR beta VDJ and CDR3 relied on genomic DNA as its template. From the reads, TCRdb called clonotypes with MiXCR, one entry per CDR3 protein. Among about 110,000 distinct CDR3 sequences listed, about half were seen once. The ends were cut back, 1 base at V and 9 bases at J, with 10 bases in the middle. CDR1 MNHNS and CDR2 SASEGT come from the germline V gene. The CDR3 contains 12 residues. Whole-study findings and limits: No significant patient-versus-control difference appeared in CD8+ Simpson's diversity. There were fewer than 35 CD8+ CDR3 sequences that occurred in both patients and controls.

This clonotype was counted at least ten times. The antigen is not known. The gene calls are TRBV6-1 and TRBJ2-7; no firm D call. The clonotype comes from a human donor in good health, serving as a control. Sequenced: sorted CD4+, CD8+, or CD8+CD57+ T cells (not recorded which) from PBMCs. The CDR3 is CASSEGGWGQYF. For the CDR3, the DNA is TGTGCCAGCAGTGAAGGAGGTTGGGGGCAGTACTTC.